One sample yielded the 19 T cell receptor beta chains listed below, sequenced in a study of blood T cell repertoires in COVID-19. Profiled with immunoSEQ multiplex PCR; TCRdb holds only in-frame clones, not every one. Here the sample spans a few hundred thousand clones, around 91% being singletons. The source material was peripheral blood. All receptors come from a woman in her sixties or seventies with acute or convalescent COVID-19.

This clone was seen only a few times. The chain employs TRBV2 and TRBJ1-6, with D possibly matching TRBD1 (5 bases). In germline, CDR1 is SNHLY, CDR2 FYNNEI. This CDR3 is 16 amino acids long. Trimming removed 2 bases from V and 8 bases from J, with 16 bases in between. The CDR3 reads CASSELRGLGDSPLHF. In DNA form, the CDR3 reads TGTGCCAGCAGTGAATTGCGGGGACTGGGTGATTCACCCCTCCACTTT.

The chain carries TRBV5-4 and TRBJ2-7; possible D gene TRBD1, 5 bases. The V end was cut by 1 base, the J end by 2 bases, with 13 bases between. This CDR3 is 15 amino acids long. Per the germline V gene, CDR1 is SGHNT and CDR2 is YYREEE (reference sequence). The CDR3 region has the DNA TGTGCCAGCAGCTTGTATGGGGCGAGAGCCTACGAGCAGTACTTC. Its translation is CASSLYGARAYEQYF.

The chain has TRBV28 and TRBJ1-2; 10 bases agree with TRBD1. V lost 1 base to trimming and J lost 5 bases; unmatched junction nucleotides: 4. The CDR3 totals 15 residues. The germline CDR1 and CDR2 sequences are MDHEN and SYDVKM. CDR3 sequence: CASSLYGQGGYGYTF. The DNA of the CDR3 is TGTGCCAGCAGTTTATACGGACAGGGGGGGTATGGCTACACCTTC.

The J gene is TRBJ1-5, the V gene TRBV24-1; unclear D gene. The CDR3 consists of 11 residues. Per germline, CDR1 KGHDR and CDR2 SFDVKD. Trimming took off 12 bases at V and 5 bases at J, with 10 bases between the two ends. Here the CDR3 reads CAPPGDQPQHF. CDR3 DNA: TGTGCCCCTCCCGGTGATCAGCCCCAGCATTTT.

The CDR3: CASSQDVTNPRGYTF. For the CDR3, the DNA is TGCGCCAGCAGCCAAGATGTCACTAACCCTCGTGGCTACACCTTC. The V gene is TRBV4-3, the J gene TRBJ1-2; D not certain. Germline CDR1 and CDR2: LGHNA and YSLEER. This CDR3 contains 15 residues. Trimming removed 0 bases from V and 7 bases from J, with 15 bases in between.

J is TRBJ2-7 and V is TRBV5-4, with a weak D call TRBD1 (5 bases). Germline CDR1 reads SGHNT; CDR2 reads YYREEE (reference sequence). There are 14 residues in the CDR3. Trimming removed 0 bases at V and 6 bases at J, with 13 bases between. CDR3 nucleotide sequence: TGTGCCAGCAGCTTGGACTGGGGCCCACGCGAGCAGTACTTC. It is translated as CASSLDWGPREQYF.

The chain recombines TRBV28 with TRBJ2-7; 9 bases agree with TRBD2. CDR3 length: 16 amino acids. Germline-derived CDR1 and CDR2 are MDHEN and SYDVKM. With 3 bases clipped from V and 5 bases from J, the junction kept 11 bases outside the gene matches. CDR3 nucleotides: TGTGCCAGCAGTTTTTCCCCCCTAGCGGGGACTAACGAGCAGTACTTC. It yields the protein CASSFSPLAGTNEQYF.

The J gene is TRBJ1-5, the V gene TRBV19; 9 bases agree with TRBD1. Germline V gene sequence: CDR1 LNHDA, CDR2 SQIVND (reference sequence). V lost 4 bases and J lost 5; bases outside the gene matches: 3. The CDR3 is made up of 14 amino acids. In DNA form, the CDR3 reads TGTGCCAGTAGTACCACAGGGGGCTATCAGCCCCAGCATTTT. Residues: CASSTTGGYQPQHF.

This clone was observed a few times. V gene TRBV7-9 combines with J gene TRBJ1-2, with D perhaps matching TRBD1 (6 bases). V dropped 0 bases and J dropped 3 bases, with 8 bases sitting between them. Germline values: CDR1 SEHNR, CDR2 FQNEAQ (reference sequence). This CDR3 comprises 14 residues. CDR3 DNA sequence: TGTGCCAGCAGCTTAGCACAGGGAGACTATGGCTACACCTTC. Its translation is CASSLAQGDYGYTF.

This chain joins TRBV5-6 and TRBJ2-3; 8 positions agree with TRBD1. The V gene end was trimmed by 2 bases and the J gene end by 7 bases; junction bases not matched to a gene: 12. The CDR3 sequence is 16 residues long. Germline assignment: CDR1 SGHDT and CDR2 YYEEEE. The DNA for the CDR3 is TGTGCCAGCAGCTTTACCGGACAGGGTGCTGTGAATACGCAGTATTTT. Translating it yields CASSFTGQGAVNTQYF.

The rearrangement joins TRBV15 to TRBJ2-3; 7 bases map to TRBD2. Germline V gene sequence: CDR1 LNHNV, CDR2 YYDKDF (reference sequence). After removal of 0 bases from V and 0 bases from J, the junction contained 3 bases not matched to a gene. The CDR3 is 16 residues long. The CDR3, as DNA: TGTGCCACCAGCAGAGATGGGCGGGGGAGCACAGATACGCAGTATTTT. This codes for CATSRDGRGSTDTQYF. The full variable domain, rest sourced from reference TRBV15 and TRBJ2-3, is DAMVIQNPRYQVTQFGKPVTLSCSQTLNHNVMYWYQQKSSQAPKLLFHYYDKDFNNEADTPDNFQSRRPNTSFCFLDIRSPGLGDTAMYLCATSRDGRGSTDTQYFGPGTRLTVL.

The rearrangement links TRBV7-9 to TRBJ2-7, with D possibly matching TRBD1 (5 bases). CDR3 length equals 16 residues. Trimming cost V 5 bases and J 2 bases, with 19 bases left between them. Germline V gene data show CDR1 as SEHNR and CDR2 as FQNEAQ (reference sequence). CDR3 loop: CASSPPDSPLAYEQYF. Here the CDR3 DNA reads TGTGCCAGCAGCCCCCCCGACAGTCCGTTGGCCTACGAGCAGTACTTC.

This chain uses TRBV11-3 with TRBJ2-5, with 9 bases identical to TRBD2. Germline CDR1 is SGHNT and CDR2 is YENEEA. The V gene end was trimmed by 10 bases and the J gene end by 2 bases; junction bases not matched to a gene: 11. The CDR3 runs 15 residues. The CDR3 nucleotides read TGTGCCATCCCGGGGACTAGCTCCCGTCAAGAGACCCAGTACTTC. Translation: CAIPGTSSRQETQYF.

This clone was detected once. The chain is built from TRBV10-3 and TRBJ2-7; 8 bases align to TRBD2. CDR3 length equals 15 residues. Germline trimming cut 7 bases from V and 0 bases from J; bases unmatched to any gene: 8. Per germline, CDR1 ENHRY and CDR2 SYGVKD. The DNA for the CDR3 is TGTGCCATCACCTCTCGGGGGGGGGCCTCCTACGAGCAGTACTTC. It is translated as CAITSRGGASYEQYF.

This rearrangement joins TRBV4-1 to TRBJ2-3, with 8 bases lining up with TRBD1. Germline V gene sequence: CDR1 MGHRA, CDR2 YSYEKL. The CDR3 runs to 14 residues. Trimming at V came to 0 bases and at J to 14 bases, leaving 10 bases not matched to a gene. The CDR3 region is CASSQEGIGTGRYF. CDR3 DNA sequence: TGCGCCAGCAGCCAAGAAGGGATCGGGACAGGAAGGTATTTT.

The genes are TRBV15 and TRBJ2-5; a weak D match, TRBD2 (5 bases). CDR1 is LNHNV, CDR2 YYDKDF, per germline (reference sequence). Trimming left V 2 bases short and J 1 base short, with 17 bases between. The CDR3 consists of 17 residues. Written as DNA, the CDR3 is TGTGCCACCAGCAGAACCCTTGACGGAGCGGCCCAAGAGACCCAGTACTTC. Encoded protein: CATSRTLDGAAQETQYF.

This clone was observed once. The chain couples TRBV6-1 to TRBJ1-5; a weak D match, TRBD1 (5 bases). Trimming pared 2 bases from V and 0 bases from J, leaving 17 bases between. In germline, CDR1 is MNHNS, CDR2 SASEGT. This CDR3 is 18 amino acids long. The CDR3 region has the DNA TGTGCCAGCAGTGAATTATTCTATCGGGGGATTAGCAATCAGCCCCAGCATTTT. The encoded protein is CASSELFYRGISNQPQHF.

CDR3 in amino acids: CSVGRRLSNTGELFF. In DNA form, the CDR3 reads TGCAGCGTTGGTAGGAGGCTTTCGAACACCGGGGAGCTGTTTTTT. This chain joins TRBV29-1 and TRBJ2-2, with TRBD2 as a possible D gene (5 bases). Trimming stripped 4 bases from V and 0 bases from J, with 12 bases between. This CDR3 region has 15 residues. From germline, CDR1 is SQVTM and CDR2 ANQGSEA.

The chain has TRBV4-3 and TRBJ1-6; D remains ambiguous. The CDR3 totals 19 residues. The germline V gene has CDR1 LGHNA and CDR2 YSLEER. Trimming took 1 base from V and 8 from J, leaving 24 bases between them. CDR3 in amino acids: CASSQVLGWGGKVHSPLHF. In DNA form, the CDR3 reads TGCGCCAGCAGCCAAGTTCTTGGGTGGGGAGGGAAGGTCCATTCACCCCTCCACTTT.